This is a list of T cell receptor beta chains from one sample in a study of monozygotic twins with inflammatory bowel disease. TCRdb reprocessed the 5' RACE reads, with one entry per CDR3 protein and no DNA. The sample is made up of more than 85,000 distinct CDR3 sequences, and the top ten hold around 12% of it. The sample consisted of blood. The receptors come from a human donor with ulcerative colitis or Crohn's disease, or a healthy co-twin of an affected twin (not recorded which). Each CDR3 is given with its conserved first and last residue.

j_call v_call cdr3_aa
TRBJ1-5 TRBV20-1 CSARVSGGGGNQPQHF
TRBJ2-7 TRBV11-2 CASSPLNGQWEWGLYEQYF
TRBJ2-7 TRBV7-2 CASSSTRGYEQYF
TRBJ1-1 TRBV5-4 CASRARGTGTEAFF
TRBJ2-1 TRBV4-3 CASSQDPRSSYNEQFF
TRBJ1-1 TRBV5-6 CASSSRQGKWNTEAFF
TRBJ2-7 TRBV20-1 CSAVGLAGDTDEQYF
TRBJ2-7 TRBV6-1 CASSPVWDSYEQYF
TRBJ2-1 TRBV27 CASSFPVGEQFF
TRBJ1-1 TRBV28 CASRDAGTEAFF
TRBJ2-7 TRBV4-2 CASSPVGVYEQYF
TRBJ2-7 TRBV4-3 CASSQDSREGHTYEQYF
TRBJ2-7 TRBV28 CASRGETYEQYF
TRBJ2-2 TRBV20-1 CSADAGLADTGELFF
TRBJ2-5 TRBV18 CASSPTARVEQETQYF
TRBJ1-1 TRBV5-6 CASSFWGNTEAFF
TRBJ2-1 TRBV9 CASTPGAGGPNEQFF
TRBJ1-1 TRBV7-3 CASSLTGGPMNTEAFF
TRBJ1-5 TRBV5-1 CASSPGDRGDQPQHF
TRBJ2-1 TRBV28 CASTGVLGLYEQFF
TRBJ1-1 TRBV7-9 CASSLGSIATEAFF
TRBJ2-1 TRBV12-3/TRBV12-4 CASSLDGRGYNEQFF
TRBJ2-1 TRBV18 CASSPTGRTEQFF
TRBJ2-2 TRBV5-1 CASKPGLAVANTGELFF
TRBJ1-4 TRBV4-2 CASSQDWGNEKLFF
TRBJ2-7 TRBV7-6 CASSRWTGRDNEQYF
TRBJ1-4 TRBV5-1 CASSGSGGPNEKLFF
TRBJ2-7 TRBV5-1 CASSFLGGDAYEQYF
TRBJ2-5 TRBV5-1 CASSRAAPFKETQYF
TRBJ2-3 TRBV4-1 CASSQAYTQYF
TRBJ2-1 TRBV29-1 CSVEKGDRGREQFF
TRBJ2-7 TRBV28 CASSLPGRAYEQYF
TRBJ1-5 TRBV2 CASTSLYGWTQPQHF